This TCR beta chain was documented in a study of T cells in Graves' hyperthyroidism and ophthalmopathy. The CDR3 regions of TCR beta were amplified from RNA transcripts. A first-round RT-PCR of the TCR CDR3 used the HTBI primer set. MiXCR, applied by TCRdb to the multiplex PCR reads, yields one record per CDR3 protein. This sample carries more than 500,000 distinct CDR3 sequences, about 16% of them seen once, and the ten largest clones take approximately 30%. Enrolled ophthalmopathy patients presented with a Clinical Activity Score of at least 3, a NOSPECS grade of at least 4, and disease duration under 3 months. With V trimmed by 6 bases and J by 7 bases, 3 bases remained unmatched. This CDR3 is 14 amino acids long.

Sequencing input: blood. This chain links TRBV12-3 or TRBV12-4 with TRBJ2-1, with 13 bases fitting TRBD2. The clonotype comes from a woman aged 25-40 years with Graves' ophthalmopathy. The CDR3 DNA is TGTGCCAGCAGGTGGACTAGCGGGGGTAATGAGCAGTTCTTC. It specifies CASRWTSGGNEQFF.